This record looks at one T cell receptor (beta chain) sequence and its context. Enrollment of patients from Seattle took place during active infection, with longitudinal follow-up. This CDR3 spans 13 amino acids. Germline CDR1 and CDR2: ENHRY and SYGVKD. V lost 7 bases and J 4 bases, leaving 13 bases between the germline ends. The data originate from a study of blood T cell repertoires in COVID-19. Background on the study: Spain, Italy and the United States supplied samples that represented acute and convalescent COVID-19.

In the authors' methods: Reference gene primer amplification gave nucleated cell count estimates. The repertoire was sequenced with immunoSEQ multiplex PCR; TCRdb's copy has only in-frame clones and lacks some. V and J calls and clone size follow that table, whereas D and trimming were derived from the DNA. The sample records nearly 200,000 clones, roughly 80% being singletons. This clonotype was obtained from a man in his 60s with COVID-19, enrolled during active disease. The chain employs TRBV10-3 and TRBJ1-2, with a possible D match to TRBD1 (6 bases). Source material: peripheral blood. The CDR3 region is CAITGGAFYGYTF. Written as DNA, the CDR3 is TGTGCCATCACTGGGGGGGCCTTCTATGGCTACACCTTC.